Shown below are 22 T cell receptor beta chains from a single sample sequenced in a study of blood T cell repertoires in COVID-19. Using immunoSEQ multiplex PCR, the repertoire was profiled, and TCRdb retains in-frame clones only, with some absent. The sample yields hundreds of thousands of clones, 87% seen once. Sequencing used peripheral blood. Receptors originate from a woman in her forties or fifties with COVID-19, enrolled during active disease.

CDR3 nucleotides: TGTGCCACCAGTGGAAGGGGGTACACCGGGGAGCTGTTTTTT. Amino acid sequence: CATSGRGYTGELFF. This chain connects TRBV24-1 to TRBJ2-2, with a possible D match to TRBD1 (6 bases). The CDR3 runs to 14 residues. Looked up from germline, CDR1 is KGHDR and CDR2 is SFDVKD. With 5 bases removed from V and 3 bases from J, the gap between germline ends came to 9 bases.

The chain couples TRBV6-5 to TRBJ2-1; 11 bases match TRBD2. CDR3 length equals 14 residues. CDR1 is MNHEY and CDR2 is SVGAGI in the germline V gene. The junction had 7 bases not matched to a gene; V was cut back by 7 bases and J by 8 bases. The CDR3 spells CASNPLAGVDEQFF. The CDR3 region has the DNA TGTGCCAGCAATCCACTAGCGGGAGTGGATGAGCAGTTCTTC.

J is TRBJ2-3 and V is TRBV3-1 (or the pseudogene TRBV3-2); 7 bases agree with TRBD2. CDR3 length: 17 amino acids. The germline V gene encodes CDR1 LGHDT and CDR2 YNNKEL (reference sequence). V lost 3 bases and J lost 1; bases outside the gene matches: 10. Here the CDR3 reads CASSHTASGVGTDTQYF. The DNA of the CDR3 is TGTGCCAGCAGCCACACAGCGAGCGGGGTGGGCACAGATACGCAGTATTTT.

V is TRBV27 and J is TRBJ2-7; 8 bases map to TRBD1. CDR1 and CDR2 (germline): MNHEY, SMNVEV (reference sequence). V lost 8 bases, J lost 7 bases, and 19 bases stayed unmatched. The CDR3 sequence is 16 residues long. In nucleotides, the CDR3 is TGTGCCAGCTCAAAGACAGGGGCCCTATCGATAGGAGAGCAGTACTTC. Encoded protein: CASSKTGALSIGEQYF.

The chain uses TRBV2 and TRBJ2-2; D gene unclear. V was shortened by 1 base and J by 6 bases, with 9 bases between the two germline ends. CDR3 length: 14 residues. The germline V gene encodes CDR1 SNHLY and CDR2 FYNNEI. In DNA, the CDR3 is TGTGCCAGCAGTGAAGTCTTGGCCGCCGGGGAGCTGTTTTTT. Protein product: CASSEVLAAGELFF.

The V gene is TRBV24-1, the J gene TRBJ2-1; 8 positions match TRBD2. The germline gives CDR1 KGHDR, CDR2 SFDVKD. The CDR3 length is 13 residues. J lost 1 base, V lost 10 bases, and 2 bases had no gene match. CDR3 in DNA: TGTGCCACGGCGGGAGGTTCCTACAATGAGCAGTTCTTC. Translation: CATAGGSYNEQFF.

V and J are TRBV18 and TRBJ1-1, with no clear D. CDR3 length: 19 amino acids. V lost 1 base and J 0 bases, leaving 21 bases between the germline ends. The germline V gene encodes CDR1 KGHSH and CDR2 LQKENI. The CDR3 nucleotides are TGTGCCAGCTCACCACTAGTTAATTTAGGCGGCTACCTGAACACTGAAGCTTTCTTT. It yields the protein CASSPLVNLGGYLNTEAFF. Filled out from reference TRBV18 and TRBJ1-1, the complete variable domain reads NAGVMQNPRHLVRRRGQEARLRCSPMKGHSHVYWYRQLPEEGLKFMVYLQKENIIDESGMPKERFSAEFPKEGPSILRIQQVVRGDSAAYFCASSPLVNLGGYLNTEAFFGQGTRLTVV.

The J gene is TRBJ1-1, the V gene TRBV4-2; D is possibly TRBD1 (5 bases). Germline V gene data show CDR1 as LGHNA and CDR2 as YNFKEQ. Trimming shortened V by 1 base and J by 4 bases, and 13 bases separated the two germline ends. There are 15 residues in the CDR3. The CDR3 DNA is TGTGCCAGCAGCCAAGGGTTAGGGGAGGGCACTGAAGCTTTCTTT. Its translation: CASSQGLGEGTEAFF.

The genes are TRBV5-1 and TRBJ2-7; possibly TRBD2 for D (6 bases). The CDR3 consists of 15 residues. Trimming removed 2 bases from V and 4 bases from J, with 16 bases in between. Germline-derived CDR1 and CDR2 are SGHRS and YFSETQ. CDR3 DNA: TGCGCCAGCAGCTTAGTGAATAGCGGAACTTACGAGCAGTACTTC. It yields the protein CASSLVNSGTYEQYF.

The chain has TRBV7-9 and TRBJ2-1, with 9 nucleotides matching TRBD2. Germline assignment: CDR1 SEHNR and CDR2 FQNEAQ (reference sequence). The V gene end was trimmed by 5 bases and the J gene end by 0 bases; junction bases not matched to a gene: 5. This CDR3 is built from 16 residues. The chain's CDR3 is CASSPRSGSSYNEQFF. CDR3 DNA sequence: TGTGCCAGCAGCCCCCGTAGCGGGAGCTCCTACAATGAGCAGTTCTTC.

The chain couples TRBV5-4 to TRBJ2-2; 8 bases line up with TRBD1. Germline CDR1 and CDR2: SGHNT and YYREEE (reference sequence). V was pared by 0 bases and J by 0 bases, with 4 bases of the junction left unmatched. The length of the CDR3 is 17 residues. CDR3 bases: TGTGCCAGCAGCTTGGCAGACAGGGGTGCGAACACCGGGGAGCTGTTTTTT. Residues: CASSLADRGANTGELFF.

The chain has TRBV4-1 and TRBJ2-2; TRBD2 agrees at 7 bases. The V and J ends lost 8 bases and 0 bases, in that order; junction bases with no gene match: 15. The germline CDR1 and CDR2 sequences are MGHRA and YSYEKL. CDR3 length: 18 amino acids. The CDR3 coding sequence is TGCGCCAGCCAGAGTTCGGGGGGAGGTGACGCGAACACCGGGGAGCTGTTTTTT. This sequence encodes CASQSSGGGDANTGELFF.

The chain employs TRBV19 and TRBJ1-1, with 9 bases that match TRBD1. CDR1 LNHDA and CDR2 SQIVND come from the germline V gene (reference sequence). V shed 4 bases, J shed 6 bases, and the junction held 3 bases outside the gene matches. The length of the CDR3 is 13 residues. Here the CDR3 DNA reads TGTGCCAGTAGTAAAGACAGGGGGGCTGAAGCTTTCTTT. Encoded protein: CASSKDRGAEAFF. The whole variable domain, remainder taken from reference TRBV19 and TRBJ1-1, is DGGITQSPKYLFRKEGQNVTLSCEQNLNHDAMYWYRQDPGQGLRLIYYSQIVNDFQKGDIAEGYSVSREKKESFPLTVTSAQKNPTAFYLCASSKDRGAEAFFGQGTRLTVV.

The rearrangement uses TRBV5-1 and TRBJ2-1; D possibly corresponds to TRBD1 (6 bases). CDR1 is SGHRS and CDR2 is YFSETQ in the germline V gene. CDR3 length: 14 amino acids. V gave up 0 bases and J gave up 6 bases, with 10 bases separating them. The CDR3 DNA follows: TGCGCCAGCAGCTTGGCCGTAGGGGGCAATGAGCAGTTCTTC. Protein: CASSLAVGGNEQFF.

This clone was seen just once. The CDR3 spells CASSYGPGVRTEAFF. The CDR3 DNA is TGTGCCAGCAGTTACGGGCCAGGGGTCCGGACTGAAGCTTTCTTT. J is TRBJ1-1 and V is TRBV6-5, with TRBD1 as a possible D gene (6 bases). CDR1 MNHEY and CDR2 SVGAGI come from the germline V gene. Trimming took off 2 bases at V and 5 bases at J, with 15 bases between the two ends. The CDR3 has 15 amino acids.

The chain recombines TRBV15 with TRBJ1-2; 7 bases match TRBD1. The CDR3 length is 16 residues. V was clipped by 3 bases and J by 2 bases; unmatched bases: 9. Germline values: CDR1 LNHNV, CDR2 YYDKDF (reference sequence). The CDR3 is CATSSSRDSVNYGYTF. CDR3 sequence (DNA): TGTGCCACCAGCAGCTCCCGGGACAGCGTAAACTATGGCTACACCTTC.

The J gene is TRBJ1-1, the V gene TRBV3-1 (or the pseudogene TRBV3-2), with 7 bases aligning to TRBD1. Germline CDR1 is LGHDT and CDR2 is YNNKEL (reference sequence). Trimming cost V 4 bases and J 11 bases; bases outside gene matches: 7. CDR3 length: 12 amino acids. The CDR3 nucleotides are TGTGCCAGCAGCCGAGAACCGGGACAGGCTTTCTTT. Amino acid sequence: CASSREPGQAFF.

This sequence joins TRBV7-2 and TRBJ2-3; 8 nucleotides align to TRBD2. V was pared by 4 bases and J by 8 bases, with 14 bases of the junction left unmatched. The CDR3 contains 16 residues. Germline V CDR1 and CDR2: SGHTA, FQGNSA. The CDR3 loop reads CASSSWATAGDATQYF. Here the CDR3 DNA reads TGTGCCAGCAGCTCCTGGGCCACAGCGGGAGACGCTACGCAGTATTTT.

The chain carries TRBV5-1 and TRBJ2-7; the match to TRBD1 covers 10 bases. The CDR3 covers 15 residues. CDR1 is SGHRS, CDR2 YFSETQ, per germline. V shed 4 bases and J 5 bases; nucleotides not matched to a gene: 9. CDR3 amino acids: CASSQPGTGVHEQYF. CDR3 coding DNA: TGCGCCAGCAGCCAACCCGGGACAGGGGTACACGAGCAGTACTTC.

This chain joins TRBV7-3 and TRBJ1-5; D is undetermined. Trimming removed 2 bases from V and 4 bases from J, with 6 bases in between. Per the germline V gene, CDR1 is SGHTA and CDR2 is FQGTGA. This CDR3 contains 13 residues. CDR3 residues: CASSLGQNQPQHF. CDR3 DNA sequence: TGTGCCAGCAGCTTAGGTCAGAATCAGCCCCAGCATTTT.

J is TRBJ2-5 and V is TRBV5-1, with D possibly TRBD2 on 6 matching bases. CDR3 length equals 15 residues. V shed 5 bases and J shed 5 bases, with 19 bases lying between them. Germline V CDR1 and CDR2: SGHRS, YFSETQ. The CDR3 here is CASRSEGTPGETQYF. The CDR3 DNA reads TGCGCCAGCAGATCGGAGGGGACCCCAGGCGAGACCCAGTACTTC.

This clone was found once. The chain is built from TRBV6-2 or TRBV6-3 and TRBJ1-2; a possible D gene is TRBD1 (5 bases). The CDR3 runs 17 residues. Trimming removed 0 bases at V and 3 bases at J, with 17 bases between. Germline V gene data show CDR1 as MNHEY and CDR2 as SVGEGT. The DNA for the CDR3 is TGTGCCAGCAGTTACTCGATACAGGAGCTTTTCCACTATGGCTACACCTTC. Translating it yields CASSYSIQELFHYGYTF.